This TCR beta chain was observed in a study of regulatory T cells in long-lasting Graves disease. Study summary: Graves' cases, newly diagnosed, had used antithyroid drugs under 3 months.

Whole-study findings and limits: Lower TCR diversity characterized persistent Graves' patients relative to newly diagnosed patients.

Noted time point: newly diagnosed GD, antithyroid drugs for less than 3 months. PBMC-derived RNA was used for the TCR library. As regards this clonotype: The antigen is undetermined.

The CDR3 extends over 13 amino acids. Germline loops: CDR1 DFQATT, CDR2 SNEGSKA (reference sequence). Trimming stripped 3 bases from V and 6 bases from J, with 9 bases between. Arm-PCR of CDR3 regions and iRepertoire HTBI primers were used to build TCR beta libraries. TCRdb re-called the multiplex PCR reads through MiXCR, storing one row per CDR3 protein. Of around 500,000 distinct CDR3 sequences in the sample, roughly 12% are singletons; the top ten hold roughly 10%. This sample also appeared in a second study, on T cells in Graves' hyperthyroidism and ophthalmopathy. That report notes: Recently diagnosed hyperthyroidism of less than 2 months' duration affected patients aged 18 to 65. Any patient presenting with uncontrolled infection, other autoimmune disease, pregnancy or lactation was left out.

The input for sequencing was peripheral blood mononuclear cells (PBMCs), taken at new diagnosis, from a patient treated with antithyroid drugs. This chain links TRBV20-1 with TRBJ1-6; possibly TRBD1 for D (6 bases). The sequence came from a man aged 25 to 40 with Graves disease. The CDR3 coding sequence is TGCAGTGCTAGCGGGGGCGGTAATTCACCCCTCCACTTT. As protein: CSASGGGNSPLHF.